The entry that follows covers one T cell receptor (beta chain) sequence. The sample originates from a study of blood T cell repertoires in COVID-19. Study details: T cells, B-cell-depleted T cells, or PBMCs provided the cDNA or gDNA that served as material.

The germline CDR1 and CDR2 sequences are SGDLS and YYNGEE. The germline V and J ends were trimmed by 4 bases and 0 bases, with 8 bases remaining between them. The CDR3 length is 14 residues. Profiling relied on immunoSEQ multiplex PCR, and the TCRdb table lists in-frame clones only, not all of them. Of about 190,000 clones in the sample, roughly 86% were seen once. The participants were between roughly 18 and 100 years old and came from 24 US areas. Participants were placed into cohorts based on the clinical history they reported. Sequenced sample: PBMCs or T cells enriched from blood (not recorded which). The sequence was obtained from a man in his forties with acute COVID-19. The chain carries TRBV9 and TRBJ1-3; weak D call: TRBD1 (5 bases). CDR3 sequence (DNA): TGTGCCAGCAGCAAGACAGACTCTGGAAACACCATATATTTT. It encodes CASSKTDSGNTIYF. The variable domain in full, with the rest retrieved from reference TRBV9 and TRBJ1-3, is DSGVTQTPKHLITATGQRVTLRCSPRSGDLSVYWYQQSLDQGLQFLIQYYNGEERAKGNILERFSAQQFPDLHSELNLSSLELGDSALYFCASSKTDSGNTIYFGEGSWLTVV.